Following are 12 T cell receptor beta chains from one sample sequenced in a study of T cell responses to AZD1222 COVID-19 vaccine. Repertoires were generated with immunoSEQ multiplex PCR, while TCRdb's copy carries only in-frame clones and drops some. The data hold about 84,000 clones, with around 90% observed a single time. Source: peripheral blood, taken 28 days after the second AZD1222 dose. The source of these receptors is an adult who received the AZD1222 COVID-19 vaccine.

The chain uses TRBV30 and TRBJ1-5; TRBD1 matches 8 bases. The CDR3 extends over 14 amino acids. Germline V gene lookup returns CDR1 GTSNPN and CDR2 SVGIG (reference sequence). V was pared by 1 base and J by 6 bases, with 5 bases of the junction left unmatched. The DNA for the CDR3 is TGTGCCTGGAGTGGGGACAGGCGGATTCAGCCCCAGCATTTT. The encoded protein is CAWSGDRRIQPQHF.

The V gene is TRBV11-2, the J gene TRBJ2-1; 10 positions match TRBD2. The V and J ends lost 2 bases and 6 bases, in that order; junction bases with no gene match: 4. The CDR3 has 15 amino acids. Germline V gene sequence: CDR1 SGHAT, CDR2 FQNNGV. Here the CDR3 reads CASSLRLAGANEQFF. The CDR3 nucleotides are TGTGCCAGCAGCTTAAGGCTAGCGGGGGCCAATGAGCAGTTCTTC.

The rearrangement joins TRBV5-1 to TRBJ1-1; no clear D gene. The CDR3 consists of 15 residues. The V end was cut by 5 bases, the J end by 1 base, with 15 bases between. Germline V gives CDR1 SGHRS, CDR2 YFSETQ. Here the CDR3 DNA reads TGCGCCAGCAGATTCTCCCCGGTGGGGAACACTGAAGCTTTCTTT. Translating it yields CASRFSPVGNTEAFF.

The CDR3 is CASGLRGASNQPQHF. The CDR3 nucleotides are TGTGCTAGTGGTTTAAGGGGGGCAAGCAATCAGCCCCAGCATTTT. This sequence joins TRBV12-5 and TRBJ1-5; D may be TRBD1 (6 bases). CDR1 is LGHNT and CDR2 is FRNRAP in the germline V gene. Deletions cut 3 bases from V and 1 base from J, with 10 bases between. The CDR3 spans 15 residues. Together with reference TRBV12-5 and TRBJ1-5, the CDR3 gives the full variable domain: DARVTQTPRHKVTEMGQEVTMRCQPILGHNTVFWYRQTMMQGLELLAYFRNRAPLDDSGMPKDRFSAEMPDATLATLKIQPSEPRDSAVYFCASGLRGASNQPQHFGDGTRLSIL.

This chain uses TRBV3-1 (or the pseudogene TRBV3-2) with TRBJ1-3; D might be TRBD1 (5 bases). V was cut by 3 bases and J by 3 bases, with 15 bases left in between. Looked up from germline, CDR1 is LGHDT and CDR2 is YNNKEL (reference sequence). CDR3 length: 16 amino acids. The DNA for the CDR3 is TGTGCCAGCAGCCACCAGGGCAGGGCTAATGGAAACACCATATATTTT. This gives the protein CASSHQGRANGNTIYF.

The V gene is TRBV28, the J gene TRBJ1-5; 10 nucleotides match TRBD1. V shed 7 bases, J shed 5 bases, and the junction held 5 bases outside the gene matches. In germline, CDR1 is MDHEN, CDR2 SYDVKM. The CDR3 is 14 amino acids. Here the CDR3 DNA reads TGTGCCAGCACCTCCGGGACAGGGGATCAGCCCCAGCATTTT. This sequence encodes CASTSGTGDQPQHF.

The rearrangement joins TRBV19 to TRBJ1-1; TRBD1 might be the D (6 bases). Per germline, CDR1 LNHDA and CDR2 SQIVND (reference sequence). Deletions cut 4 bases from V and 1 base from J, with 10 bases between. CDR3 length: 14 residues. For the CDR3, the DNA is TGTGCCAGTAGTAGACAGGAACAGAACACTGAAGCTTTCTTT. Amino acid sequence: CASSRQEQNTEAFF.

In nucleotides, the CDR3 is TGTGCCAGCAGCGCTGCCGGGACACATCATAATTCACCCCTCCACTTT. Translated, it gives CASSAAGTHHNSPLHF. The rearrangement links TRBV9 to TRBJ1-6; D possibly corresponds to TRBD1 (6 bases). CDR1 is SGDLS and CDR2 is YYNGEE in the germline V gene. The length of the CDR3 is 16 residues. V was cut by 3 bases and J by 5 bases, with 15 bases left in between.

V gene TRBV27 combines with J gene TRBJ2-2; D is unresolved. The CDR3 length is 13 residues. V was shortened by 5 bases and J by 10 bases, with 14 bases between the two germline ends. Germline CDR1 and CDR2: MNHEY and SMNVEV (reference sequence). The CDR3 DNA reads TGTGCCAGCAGTAGCCCCTTCGCACCGGAGCTGTTTTTT. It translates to CASSSPFAPELFF.

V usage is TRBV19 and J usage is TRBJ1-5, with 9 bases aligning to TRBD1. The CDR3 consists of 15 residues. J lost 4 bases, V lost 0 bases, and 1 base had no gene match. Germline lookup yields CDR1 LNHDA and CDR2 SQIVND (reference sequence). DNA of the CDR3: TGTGCCAGTAGTATAGAGGGGACAGGGAATCAGCCCCAGCATTTT. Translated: CASSIEGTGNQPQHF.

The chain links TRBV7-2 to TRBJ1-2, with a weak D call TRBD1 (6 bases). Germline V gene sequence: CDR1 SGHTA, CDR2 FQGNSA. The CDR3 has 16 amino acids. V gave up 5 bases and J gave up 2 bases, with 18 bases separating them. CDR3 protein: CASSPRVAGANYGYTF. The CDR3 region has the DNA TGTGCCAGCAGCCCAAGGGTTGCAGGGGCCAACTATGGCTACACCTTC.

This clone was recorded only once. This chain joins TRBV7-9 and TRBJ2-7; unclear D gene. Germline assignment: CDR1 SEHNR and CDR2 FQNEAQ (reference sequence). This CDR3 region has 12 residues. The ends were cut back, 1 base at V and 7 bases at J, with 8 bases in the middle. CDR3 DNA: TGTGCCAGCAGCTTAGGCTCCAGTGAGCAGTACTTC. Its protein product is CASSLGSSEQYF.